These 19 T cell receptor beta chains share one sample of origin, sequenced in a study of radiotherapy plus CTLA-4 blockade in lung cancer. TCRdb's table, derived via immunoSEQ multiplex PCR, lists solely in-frame clones and lacks some. Among about 80,000 clones, under 90% were seen once, and the ten largest hold about 0.79%. The material sequenced was peripheral blood, taken from a patient treated with radiotherapy plus ipilimumab. Source of these receptors: a human donor with non-small cell lung cancer who had stable disease on radiotherapy plus ipilimumab.

This clone came up a few times. The DNA for the CDR3 is TGTGCCAGCAGCCGAAGGGAGGAAAAACTGTTTTTT. As protein: CASSRREEKLFF. The chain has TRBV7-9 and TRBJ1-4; no clear D gene. Trimming left V 5 bases short and J 8 bases short, with 9 bases between. The CDR3 length is 12 residues. Germline-derived CDR1 and CDR2 are SEHNR and FQNEAQ (reference sequence). Full variable domain (missing parts from reference TRBV7-9 and TRBJ1-4): DTGVSQNPRHKITKRGQNVTFRCDPISEHNRLYWYRQTLGQGPEFLTYFQNEAQLEKSRLLSDRFSAERPKGSFSTLEIQRTEQGDSAMYLCASSRREEKLFFGSGTQLSVL.

The chain couples TRBV5-1 to TRBJ2-3; D remains ambiguous. This CDR3 contains 16 residues. Trimming shortened V by 7 bases and J by 2 bases, and 20 bases separated the two germline ends. Germline lookup yields CDR1 SGHRS and CDR2 YFSETQ. This CDR3 is CASRPAFTENTDTQYF. Written as DNA, the CDR3 is TGCGCCAGCCGCCCCGCCTTTACAGAGAACACAGATACGCAGTATTTT.

The rearrangement uses TRBV27 and TRBJ2-7, with D possibly TRBD1 on 5 matching bases. V dropped 6 bases and J dropped 6 bases, with 15 bases sitting between them. Germline loops: CDR1 MNHEY, CDR2 SMNVEV (reference sequence). CDR3 length: 13 residues. CDR3 in amino acids: CASRRQSSGEQYF. Written as DNA, the CDR3 is TGTGCCAGCAGGCGACAGAGTTCCGGCGAGCAGTACTTC.

This chain uses TRBV4-1 with TRBJ1-2; no firm D call. The CDR3 is made up of 17 amino acids. Looked up from germline, CDR1 is MGHRA and CDR2 is YSYEKL. V was shortened by 0 bases and J by 10 bases, with 24 bases between the two germline ends. The CDR3 region is CASSQEPGGALTSTYTF. In DNA form, the CDR3 reads TGCGCCAGCAGCCAAGAGCCCGGCGGCGCGCTAACTTCCACCTACACCTTC.

DNA for the CDR3: TGTGCCAGCAGCTTATTGCGGACTAAACAAGAGACCCAGTACTTC. The encoded protein is CASSLLRTKQETQYF. The genes are TRBV11-2 and TRBJ2-5, with a tentative D call TRBD2 (6 bases). The ends were cut back, 2 bases at V and 2 bases at J, with 12 bases in the middle. This CDR3 region has 15 residues. The germline CDR1 and CDR2 sequences are SGHAT and FQNNGV.

The V and J genes are TRBV5-6 and TRBJ1-2; no clear D. Trimming took off 4 bases at V and 0 bases at J, with 13 bases between the two ends. The germline V gene encodes CDR1 SGHDT and CDR2 YYEEEE. The CDR3 covers 15 residues. CDR3 amino acids: CASSLPGRPNYGYTF. Written as DNA, the CDR3 is TGTGCCAGCAGCCTCCCGGGCAGGCCTAACTATGGCTACACCTTC.

This sequence joins TRBV2 and TRBJ1-4; D not certain. The V gene lost 8 bases and the J gene lost 0 bases, with 13 bases spanning the gap. This CDR3 has 15 amino acids. Looked up from germline, CDR1 is SNHLY and CDR2 is FYNNEI. The CDR3 loop reads CASRRQEATNEKLFF. CDR3 DNA: TGTGCCAGCCGTCGTCAAGAGGCAACTAATGAAAAACTGTTTTTT.

A single count supports this clone. The V and J genes are TRBV5-8 and TRBJ1-4; TRBD1 aligns across 7 bases. The CDR3 sequence is 15 residues long. Germline assignment: CDR1 SGHTS and CDR2 YDEGEE. V dropped 5 bases and J dropped 5; count of bases not matched to a gene: 9. The CDR3 nucleotides read TGTGCCAGCAGTGAGAGGGGACAGATAAATGAAAAACTGTTTTTT. Protein: CASSERGQINEKLFF.

In its sample, this clone was seen once. A read error may produce the germline difference seen at one junction end. V gene TRBV7-3 combines with J gene TRBJ2-3, with TRBD2 identical over 13 bases. The CDR3 extends over 15 amino acids. Germline V CDR1 and CDR2: SGHTA, FQGTGA. This CDR3 reads CASSVTSGRADTQYF. In nucleotides, the CDR3 is TGTGCCAGCAGCGTAACTAGCGGGAGGGCAGATACGCAGTATTTT. Together with reference TRBV7-3 and TRBJ2-3, the CDR3 gives the full variable domain: GAGVSQTPSNKVTEKGKYVELRCDPISGHTALYWYRQSLGQGPEFLIYFQGTGAADDSGLPNDRFFAVRPEGSVSTLKIQRTERGDSAVYLCASSVTSGRADTQYFGPGTRLTVL.

This chain links TRBV19 with TRBJ1-1; 7 bases match TRBD1. This CDR3 is built from 16 residues. The junction had 12 bases not matched to a gene; V was cut back by 7 bases and J by 1 base. Per the germline V gene, CDR1 is LNHDA and CDR2 is SQIVND (reference sequence). The CDR3 loop reads CASNRWGRGRNTEAFF. Written as DNA, the CDR3 is TGTGCCAGTAATAGATGGGGCAGGGGGAGGAACACTGAAGCTTTCTTT.

V and J are TRBV2 and TRBJ2-2, with no clear D. Germline-derived CDR1 and CDR2 are SNHLY and FYNNEI. Trimming took off 0 bases at V and 8 bases at J, with 7 bases between the two ends. The CDR3 spans 13 residues. The CDR3 loop is CASSEAPVGELFF. CDR3 in DNA: TGTGCCAGCAGTGAAGCGCCCGTAGGGGAGCTGTTTTTT.

This chain uses TRBV19 with TRBJ1-2; D may be TRBD1 (6 bases). The germline CDR1 and CDR2 sequences are LNHDA and SQIVND (reference sequence). V gave up 5 bases and J gave up 2 bases, with 9 bases separating them. The CDR3 extends over 13 amino acids. The CDR3 sequence is CASSPTGNYGYTF. The CDR3 coding sequence is TGTGCCAGTAGTCCTACAGGGAACTATGGCTACACCTTC.

The chain uses TRBV10-3 and TRBJ2-5; 8 nucleotides match TRBD2. J lost 2 bases, V lost 10 bases, and 18 bases had no gene match. From germline, CDR1 is ENHRY and CDR2 SYGVKD. The CDR3 length is 17 residues. The DNA of the CDR3 is TGTGCCACCCGGGCCAGCGGGAGTGGTGGGGGACAAGAGACCCAGTACTTC. Translated, it gives CATRASGSGGGQETQYF.

The rearrangement uses TRBV27 and TRBJ2-3; D gene unclear. V shed 6 bases and J shed 4 bases, with 17 bases lying between them. This CDR3 has 15 residues. Germline V gives CDR1 MNHEY, CDR2 SMNVEV (reference sequence). This chain's CDR3 is CASSKMGQIPDTQYF. CDR3 bases: TGTGCCAGCAGCAAAATGGGCCAGATACCAGATACGCAGTATTTT.

The rearrangement links TRBV5-3 to TRBJ2-7; D is unresolved. Being an ORF, TRBV5-3 has a function that is uncertain. V lost 4 bases, J lost 0 bases, and 14 bases lay in between. The CDR3 loop spans 15 amino acids. CDR3: CARSPRRINSYEQYF. The DNA of the CDR3 is TGTGCCAGAAGCCCGCGACGGATAAACTCCTACGAGCAGTACTTC.

The V gene is TRBV6-6, the J gene TRBJ2-7; 7 bases match TRBD1. Trimming took 1 base from V and 6 from J; bases not matched to a gene: 6. This CDR3 is 14 amino acids long. CDR1 is MNHNY and CDR2 is SVGAGI in the germline V gene (reference sequence). CDR3 DNA sequence: TGTGCCAGCAGTTACTTGGACAGGCGCGGCGAGCAGTACTTC. Protein: CASSYLDRRGEQYF.

The chain has TRBV11-2 and TRBJ2-3, with D tentatively TRBD1 (6 bases). CDR3 size: 15 residues. V was clipped by 3 bases and J by 3 bases, with 13 bases between them. Germline CDR1 is SGHAT and CDR2 is FQNNGV. As DNA, the CDR3 is TGTGCCAGCAGCTTGTCCCGGGACACAACAGATACGCAGTATTTT. Translation: CASSLSRDTTDTQYF.

The J gene is TRBJ1-1, the V gene TRBV27; 7 nucleotides match TRBD1. CDR3 length: 13 amino acids. CDR1 is MNHEY, CDR2 SMNVEV, per germline (reference sequence). Losses at the gene ends were 1 base for V and 5 bases for J; bases not matched to a gene: 1. The CDR3 DNA sequence: TGTGCCAGCAGTTTATTCAGGGGGACTGAAGCTTTCTTT. Its translation is CASSLFRGTEAFF.

The rearrangement uses TRBV20-1 and TRBJ2-3; D is ambiguous. In germline, CDR1 is DFQATT, CDR2 SNEGSKA (reference sequence). Trimming shortened V by 2 bases and J by 6 bases, and 3 bases separated the two germline ends. The CDR3 spans 10 residues. CDR3 residues: CSARPDTQYF. The CDR3 coding sequence is TGCAGTGCTAGACCGGATACGCAGTATTTT.